This entry concerns a single T cell receptor (beta chain). Its antigen remains unidentified. Sample treatment: some 20 received Ad26.COV2.S at low or high dose, single or two shots; 5 received placebo; per-sample allocation not given. Sample collection was performed on day 63 after the first vaccine or placebo injection. The vaccine delivered Wuhan-strain SARS-CoV-2 spike through an Ad26 vector. These data belong to a study of Ad26.COV2.S vaccination and SARS-CoV-2 variants. Study information: The COV1001 Ad26.COV2.S trial arm included the donor. Study results and limitations: Recipients of vaccine and of placebo showed similar breadth of their non-spike TCR repertoires.

This CDR3 comprises 18 residues. V trimming: 5 bases; J trimming: 2 bases; junction bases outside the gene matches: 11. CDR1 is SEHNR, CDR2 FQNEAQ, per germline (reference sequence). Libraries were prepared by immunoSEQ multiplex PCR; TCRdb keeps only in-frame clonotypes and omits some of them. The sample has around 300,000 clones, about 88% seen once. Sequencing used peripheral blood, obtained in a trial of Ad26.COV2.S vaccine versus placebo. The rearrangement links TRBV7-9 to TRBJ2-2; 10 bases match TRBD2. This TCR was sampled from a person between 18 and 65 years old who received the Ad26.COV2.S COVID-19 vaccine or a placebo. CDR3 in DNA: TGTGCCAGCAGCCCATACCCAGGACTAGCGGTTAACACCGGGGAGCTGTTTTTT. Translation: CASSPYPGLAVNTGELFF.